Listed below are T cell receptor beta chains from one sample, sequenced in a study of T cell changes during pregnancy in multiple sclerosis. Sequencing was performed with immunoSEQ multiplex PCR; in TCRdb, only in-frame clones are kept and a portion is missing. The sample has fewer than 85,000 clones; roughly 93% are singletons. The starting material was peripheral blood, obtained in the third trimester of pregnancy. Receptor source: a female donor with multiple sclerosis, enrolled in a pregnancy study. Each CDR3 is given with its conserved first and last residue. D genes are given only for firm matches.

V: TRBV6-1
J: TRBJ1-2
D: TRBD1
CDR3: CASSEAWDRINYGYTF
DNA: TGTGCCAGCAGTGAAGCTTGGGACAGGATTAACTATGGCTACACCTTC

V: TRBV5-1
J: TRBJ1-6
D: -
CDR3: CASSLGQYNSPLHF
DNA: TGCGCCAGCAGCTTGGGACAGTATAATTCACCCCTCCACTTT

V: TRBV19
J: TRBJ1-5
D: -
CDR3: CASSIDGYSNQPQHF
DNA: TGTGCCAGTAGTATTGACGGGTATAGCAATCAGCCCCAGCATTTT

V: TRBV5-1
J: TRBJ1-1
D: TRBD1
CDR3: CASSLDPQGDTEAFF
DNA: TGCGCCAGCAGCTTGGATCCACAGGGGGACACTGAAGCTTTCTTT

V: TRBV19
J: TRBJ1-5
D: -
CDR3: CASSISPGGQPQHF
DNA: TGTGCCAGTAGTATTTCCCCGGGTGGGCAGCCCCAGCATTTT

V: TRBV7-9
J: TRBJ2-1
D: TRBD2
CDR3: CASSFPSGGAREQFF
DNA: TGTGCCAGCAGCTTTCCTAGCGGGGGGGCCCGAGAGCAGTTCTTC

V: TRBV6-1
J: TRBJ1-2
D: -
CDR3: CASRSQGPGYGYTF
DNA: TGTGCCAGCAGGAGCCAGGGGCCGGGCTATGGCTACACCTTC

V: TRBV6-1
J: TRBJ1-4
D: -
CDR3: CASSGYTTNEKLFF
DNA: TGTGCCAGCAGTGGTTACACAACTAATGAAAAACTGTTTTTT

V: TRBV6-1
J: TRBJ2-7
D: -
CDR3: CASTVSYEQYF
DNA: TGTGCCAGCACGGTGAGCTACGAGCAGTACTTC

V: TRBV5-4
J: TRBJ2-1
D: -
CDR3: CASSLGTLSGYNEQFF
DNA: TGTGCCAGCAGCTTAGGTACGTTGAGCGGGTACAATGAGCAGTTCTTC

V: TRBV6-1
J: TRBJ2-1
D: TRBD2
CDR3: CASSPGGLGEQFF
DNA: TGTGCCAGCAGCCCGGGGGGGCTCGGTGAGCAGTTCTTC

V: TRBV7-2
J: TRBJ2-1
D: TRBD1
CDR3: CASRQGQASYNEQFF
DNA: TGTGCCAGCAGGCAGGGACAGGCCTCCTACAATGAGCAGTTCTTC

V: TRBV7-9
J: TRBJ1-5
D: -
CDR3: CASSPGDTNQPQHF
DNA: TGTGCCAGCAGTCCAGGGGATACCAATCAGCCCCAGCATTTT

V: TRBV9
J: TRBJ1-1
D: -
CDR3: CASSVVEGADTEAFF
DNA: TGTGCCAGCAGCGTAGTAGAAGGGGCTGACACTGAAGCTTTCTTT

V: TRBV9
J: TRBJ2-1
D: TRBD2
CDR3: CASSVGGGADNEQFF
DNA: TGTGCCAGCAGCGTCGGCGGGGGAGCTGACAATGAGCAGTTCTTC